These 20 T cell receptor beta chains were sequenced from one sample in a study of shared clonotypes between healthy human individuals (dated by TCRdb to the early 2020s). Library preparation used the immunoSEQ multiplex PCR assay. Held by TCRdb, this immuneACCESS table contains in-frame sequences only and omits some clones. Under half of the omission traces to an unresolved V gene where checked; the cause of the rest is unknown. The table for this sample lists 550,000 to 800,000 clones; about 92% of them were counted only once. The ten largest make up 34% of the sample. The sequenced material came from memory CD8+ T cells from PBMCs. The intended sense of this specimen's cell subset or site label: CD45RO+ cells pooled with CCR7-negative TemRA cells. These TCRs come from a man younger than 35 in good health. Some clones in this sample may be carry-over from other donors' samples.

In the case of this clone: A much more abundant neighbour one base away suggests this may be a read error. CDR3 loop: CASSSGLSSYNEQFF. The DNA for the CDR3 is TGTGCCAGCAGCTCGGGACTGAGCTCCTACAATGAGCAGTTCTTC. The genes are TRBV7-3 and TRBJ2-1; D might be TRBD2 (6 bases). The CDR3 loop spans 15 amino acids. Trimming cost V 4 bases and J 0 bases, with 10 bases left between them. Germline V gene data show CDR1 as SGHTA and CDR2 as FQGTGA.

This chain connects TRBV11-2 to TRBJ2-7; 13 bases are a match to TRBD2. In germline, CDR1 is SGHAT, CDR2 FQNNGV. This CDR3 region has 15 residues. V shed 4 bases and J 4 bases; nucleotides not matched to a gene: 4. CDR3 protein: CASSWGLAGSYEQYF. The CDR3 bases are TGTGCCAGCAGCTGGGGACTAGCGGGATCGTACGAGCAGTACTTC.

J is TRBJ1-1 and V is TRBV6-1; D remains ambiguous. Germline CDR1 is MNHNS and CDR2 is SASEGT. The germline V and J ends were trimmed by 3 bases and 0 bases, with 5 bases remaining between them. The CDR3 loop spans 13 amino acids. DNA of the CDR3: TGTGCCAGCAGTGAGGGTATGAACACTGAAGCTTTCTTT. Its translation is CASSEGMNTEAFF.

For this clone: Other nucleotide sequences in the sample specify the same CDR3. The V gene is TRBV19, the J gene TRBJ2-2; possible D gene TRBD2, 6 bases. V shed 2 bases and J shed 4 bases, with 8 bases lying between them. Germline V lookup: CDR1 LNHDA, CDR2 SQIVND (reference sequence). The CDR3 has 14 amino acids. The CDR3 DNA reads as TGTGCCAGTAGTATAATCGGGGGCACCGGGGAGCTGTTTTTT. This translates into CASSIIGGTGELFF. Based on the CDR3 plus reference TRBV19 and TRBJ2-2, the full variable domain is DGGITQSPKYLFRKEGQNVTLSCEQNLNHDAMYWYRQDPGQGLRLIYYSQIVNDFQKGDIAEGYSVSREKKESFPLTVTSAQKNPTAFYLCASSIIGGTGELFFGEGSRLTVL.

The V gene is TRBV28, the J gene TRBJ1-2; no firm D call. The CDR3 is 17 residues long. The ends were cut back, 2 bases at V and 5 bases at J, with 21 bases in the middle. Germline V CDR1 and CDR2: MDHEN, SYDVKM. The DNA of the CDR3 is TGTGCCAGCAGTTTACCTAGCCGTTGGAGAGGGAGATATGGCTACACCTTC. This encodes CASSLPSRWRGRYGYTF.

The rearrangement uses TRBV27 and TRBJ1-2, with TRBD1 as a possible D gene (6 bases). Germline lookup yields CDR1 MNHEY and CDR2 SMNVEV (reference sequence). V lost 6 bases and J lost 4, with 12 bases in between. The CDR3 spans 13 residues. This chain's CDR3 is CASRLTGSYGYTF. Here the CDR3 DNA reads TGTGCCAGCAGGTTAACAGGGTCCTATGGCTACACCTTC.

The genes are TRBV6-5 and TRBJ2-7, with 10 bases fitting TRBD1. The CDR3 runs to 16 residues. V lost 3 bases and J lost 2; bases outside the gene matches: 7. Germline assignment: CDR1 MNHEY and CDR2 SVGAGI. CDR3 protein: CASSYAGTGVPYEQYF. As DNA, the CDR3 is TGTGCCAGCAGTTATGCCGGGACAGGGGTCCCCTACGAGCAGTACTTC.

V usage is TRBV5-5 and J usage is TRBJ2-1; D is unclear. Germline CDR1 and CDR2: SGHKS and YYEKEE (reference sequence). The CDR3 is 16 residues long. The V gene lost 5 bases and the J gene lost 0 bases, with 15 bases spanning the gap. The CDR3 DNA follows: TGTGCCAGCAGTAGTGAAAACCCAGTCTCCTACAATGAGCAGTTCTTC. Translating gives CASSSENPVSYNEQFF.

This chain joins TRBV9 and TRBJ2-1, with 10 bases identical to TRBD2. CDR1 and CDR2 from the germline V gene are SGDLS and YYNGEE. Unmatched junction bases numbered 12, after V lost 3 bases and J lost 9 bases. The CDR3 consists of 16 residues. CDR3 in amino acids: CASSARAGGPSGEQFF. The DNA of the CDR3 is TGTGCCAGCAGCGCCCGAGCGGGAGGGCCCTCGGGTGAGCAGTTCTTC. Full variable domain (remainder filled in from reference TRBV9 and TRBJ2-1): DSGVTQTPKHLITATGQRVTLRCSPRSGDLSVYWYQQSLDQGLQFLIQYYNGEERAKGNILERFSAQQFPDLHSELNLSSLELGDSALYFCASSARAGGPSGEQFFGPGTRLTVL.

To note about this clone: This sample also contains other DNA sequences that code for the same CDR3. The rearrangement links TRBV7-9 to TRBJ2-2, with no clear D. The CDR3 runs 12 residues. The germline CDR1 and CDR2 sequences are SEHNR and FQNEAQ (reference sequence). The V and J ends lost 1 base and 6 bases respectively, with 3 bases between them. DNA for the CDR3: TGTGCCAGCAGCTTAGGGTCCGGGGAGCTGTTTTTT. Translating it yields CASSLGSGELFF. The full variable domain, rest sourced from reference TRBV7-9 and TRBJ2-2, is DTGVSQNPRHKITKRGQNVTFRCDPISEHNRLYWYRQTLGQGPEFLTYFQNEAQLEKSRLLSDRFSAERPKGSFSTLEIQRTEQGDSAMYLCASSLGSGELFFGEGSRLTVL.

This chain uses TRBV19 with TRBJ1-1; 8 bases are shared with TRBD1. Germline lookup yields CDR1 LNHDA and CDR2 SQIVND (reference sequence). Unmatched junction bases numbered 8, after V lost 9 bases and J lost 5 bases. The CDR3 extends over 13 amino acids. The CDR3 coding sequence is TGTGCCAGCCGAGACAGGGGCGAGACTGAAGCTTTCTTT. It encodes CASRDRGETEAFF.

CDR3: CASSFISGEINEQFF. The CDR3, as DNA: TGTGCCAGCAGCTTTATCAGTGGGGAGATCAATGAGCAGTTCTTC. The chain uses TRBV7-9 and TRBJ2-1; TRBD2 might be the D (5 bases). Germline V lookup: CDR1 SEHNR, CDR2 FQNEAQ (reference sequence). Deletions cut 3 bases from V and 6 bases from J, with 15 bases between. The CDR3 contains 15 residues.

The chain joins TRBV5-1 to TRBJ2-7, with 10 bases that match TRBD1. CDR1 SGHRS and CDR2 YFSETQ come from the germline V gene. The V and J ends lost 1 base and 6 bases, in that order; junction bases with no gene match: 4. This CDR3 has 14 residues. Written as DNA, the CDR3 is TGCGCCAGCAGCTTGTGGGACAGGGGAGCCGAGCAGTACTTC. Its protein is CASSLWDRGAEQYF.

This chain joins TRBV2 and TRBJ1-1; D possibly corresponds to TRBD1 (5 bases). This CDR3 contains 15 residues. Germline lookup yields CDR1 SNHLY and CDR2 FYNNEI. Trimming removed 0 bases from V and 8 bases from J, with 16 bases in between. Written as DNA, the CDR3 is TGTGCCAGCAGTGAAGCGGGGGGAGCATTAGTCGAAGCTTTCTTT. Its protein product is CASSEAGGALVEAFF.

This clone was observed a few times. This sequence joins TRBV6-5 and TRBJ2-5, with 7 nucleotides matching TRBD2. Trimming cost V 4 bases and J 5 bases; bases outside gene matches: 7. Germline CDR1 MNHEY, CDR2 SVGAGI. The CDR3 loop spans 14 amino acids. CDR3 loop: CASSSDPGGETQYF. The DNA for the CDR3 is TGTGCCAGCAGTTCGGACCCGGGGGGTGAGACCCAGTACTTC.

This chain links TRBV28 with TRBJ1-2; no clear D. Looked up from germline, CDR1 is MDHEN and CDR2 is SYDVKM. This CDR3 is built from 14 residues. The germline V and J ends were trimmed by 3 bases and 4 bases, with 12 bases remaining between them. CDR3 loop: CASSFTSGLYGYTF. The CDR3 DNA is TGTGCCAGCAGTTTCACGTCGGGCCTCTATGGCTACACCTTC.

The CDR3 region is CAISESSSDVEETQYF. DNA of the CDR3: TGTGCCATCAGTGAGTCTTCTAGCGATGTGGAGGAGACCCAGTACTTC. The chain couples TRBV10-3 to TRBJ2-5, with TRBD2 as a possible D gene (6 bases). V was pared by 0 bases and J by 5 bases, with 16 bases between. The CDR3 has 16 amino acids. The V gene's germline CDR1 is ENHRY and CDR2 SYGVKD.

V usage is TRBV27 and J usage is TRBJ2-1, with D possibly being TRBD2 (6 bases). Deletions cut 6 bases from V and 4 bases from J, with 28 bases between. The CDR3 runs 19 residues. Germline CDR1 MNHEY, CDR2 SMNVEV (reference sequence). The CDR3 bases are TGTGCCAGCAGCCTTACCGCGCCCGGAGGGGCTTCACCGTACAATGAGCAGTTCTTC. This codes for CASSLTAPGGASPYNEQFF.

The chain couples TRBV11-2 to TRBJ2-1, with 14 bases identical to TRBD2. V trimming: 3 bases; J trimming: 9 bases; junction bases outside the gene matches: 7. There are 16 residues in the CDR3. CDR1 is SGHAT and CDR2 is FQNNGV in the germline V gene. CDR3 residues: CASSFGGLAGDSEQFF. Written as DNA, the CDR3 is TGTGCCAGCAGCTTCGGGGGACTAGCGGGAGATAGTGAGCAGTTCTTC.

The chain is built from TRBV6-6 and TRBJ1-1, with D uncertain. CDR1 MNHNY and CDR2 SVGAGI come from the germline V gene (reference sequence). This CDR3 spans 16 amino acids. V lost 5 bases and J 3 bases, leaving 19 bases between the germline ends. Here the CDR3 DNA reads TGTGCCAGCAGTACCCTCACCGCGATGGGAGACACTGAAGCTTTCTTT. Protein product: CASSTLTAMGDTEAFF.